These 15 T cell receptor beta chains were all obtained from the same sample, sequenced in a study of T-cell reconstitution after alpha-beta-depleted transplantation in children. Library preparation (for TCRbeta) was performed with unique molecular identifiers. In TCRdb, the PCR reads were re-called with MiXCR into one record per CDR3 protein. The sample includes 28,000 or so distinct CDR3 sequences, roughly a sixth of them seen just once. Sequencing used PBMCs, mostly from graft donor cells, obtained 60 days after TCRalphabeta/CD19-depleted stem cell transplant. The receptors come from a male patient under 10 years old who had a stem cell transplant for acute lymphoblastic leukemia, so the T cells may come from the graft donor.

This clonotype appeared a few times. The CDR3 sequence: CASSRAWPRGTEAFF. Here the CDR3 DNA reads TGCGCCAGCAGTCGGGCGTGGCCAAGAGGCACTGAAGCTTTCTTT. The chain uses TRBV5-1 and TRBJ1-1; D is unclear. Germline V lookup: CDR1 SGHRS, CDR2 YFSETQ. This CDR3 is 15 amino acids long. Trimming removed 5 bases from V and 4 bases from J, with 18 bases in between.

This clonotype was observed at least ten times. The chain has TRBV7-2 and TRBJ2-1, with no clear D. Germline V lookup: CDR1 SGHTA, CDR2 FQGNSA. CDR3 size: 15 residues. Trimming left V 1 base short and J 0 bases short, with 7 bases between. The CDR3 nucleotides read TGTGCCAGCAGCTTAGGAGCGAGCTCCTACAATGAGCAGTTCTTC. Its protein product is CASSLGASSYNEQFF.

This clonotype showed up just a few times. This rearrangement joins TRBV20-1 to TRBJ2-5; unclear D gene. Germline V gives CDR1 DFQATT, CDR2 SNEGSKA (reference sequence). This CDR3 has 12 amino acids. Trimming removed 3 bases at V and 4 bases at J, with 9 bases between. CDR3 DNA sequence: TGCAGTGCTAGCGGCCCGGGAGAGACCCAGTACTTC. Translation: CSASGPGETQYF.

The chain recombines TRBV18 with TRBJ2-1; TRBD2 agrees at 13 bases. The CDR3 is made up of 16 amino acids. V was clipped by 8 bases and J by 2 bases; unmatched bases: 6. The germline CDR1 and CDR2 sequences are KGHSH and LQKENI. This CDR3 reads CASLTGLAGPYNEQFF. The CDR3 nucleotides read TGTGCCAGCCTGACGGGACTAGCGGGACCCTACAATGAGCAGTTCTTC.

The chain carries TRBV11-2 and TRBJ2-5; TRBD1 or TRBD2 may be the D gene (5 bases each). Germline lookup yields CDR1 SGHAT and CDR2 FQNNGV. V was shortened by 1 base and J by 2 bases, with 14 bases between the two germline ends. The CDR3 runs 16 residues. The chain's CDR3 is CASSLGISWGQETQYF. The DNA of the CDR3 is TGTGCCAGCAGCTTAGGGATTAGCTGGGGGCAAGAGACCCAGTACTTC. Drawing the rest from reference TRBV11-2 and TRBJ2-5, the complete variable domain is EAGVAQSPRYKIIEKRQSVAFWCNPISGHATLYWYQQILGQGPKLLIQFQNNGVVDDSQLPKDRFSAERLKGVDSTLKIQPAKLEDSAVYLCASSLGISWGQETQYFGPGTRLLVL.

The V and J genes are TRBV2 and TRBJ2-5, with a tentative D call TRBD2 (6 bases). CDR1 is SNHLY, CDR2 FYNNEI, per germline. Trimming cost V 3 bases and J 4 bases, with 12 bases left between them. This CDR3 has 14 residues. CDR3 coding DNA: TGTGCCAGCAGTGATCCCTCTAGCGCAGAGACCCAGTACTTC. Its translation: CASSDPSSAETQYF.

This clonotype was counted a few times. The V and J genes are TRBV6-5 and TRBJ2-5, with 9 bases lining up with TRBD1. With 2 bases clipped from V and 4 bases from J, the junction kept 8 bases outside the gene matches. Germline-derived CDR1 and CDR2 are MNHEY and SVGAGI. The CDR3 is 16 residues long. The CDR3 DNA sequence: TGTGCCAGCAGTTACGACCGGACAGGGGAGACAGAGACCCAGTACTTC. The encoded protein is CASSYDRTGETETQYF.

This clonotype was seen a few times. The V and J genes are TRBV10-3 and TRBJ2-3, with D perhaps matching TRBD2 (5 bases). Germline CDR1 ENHRY, CDR2 SYGVKD. This CDR3 comprises 15 residues. V was trimmed by 6 bases and J by 4 bases, leaving 17 bases between them. The DNA for the CDR3 is TGTGCCATCAGGAGCTCTCGGGGTTCGGCAGATACGCAGTATTTT. It yields the protein CAIRSSRGSADTQYF.

This clonotype was picked up a small number of times. This chain joins TRBV5-1 and TRBJ2-2, with 7 bases aligning to TRBD1. CDR1 SGHRS and CDR2 YFSETQ come from the germline V gene. The CDR3 totals 16 residues. V lost 0 bases to trimming and J lost 6 bases; unmatched junction nucleotides: 8. The CDR3 protein is CASSLAPTGKAGELFF. The DNA of the CDR3 is TGCGCCAGCAGCTTGGCCCCGACAGGGAAGGCCGGGGAGCTGTTTTTT.

Many counts were recorded for this clonotype. The rearrangement joins TRBV10-3 to TRBJ2-7, with D perhaps TRBD1 or TRBD2 (5 bases each). V was shortened by 6 bases and J by 0 bases, with 12 bases between the two germline ends. CDR1 is ENHRY, CDR2 SYGVKD, per germline. The CDR3 length is 14 residues. The CDR3 loop is CAISPSGASYEQYF. The CDR3 DNA sequence: TGTGCCATCAGCCCTTCCGGGGCCTCCTACGAGCAGTACTTC.

J is TRBJ1-1 and V is TRBV9; D is ambiguous. V was cut by 0 bases and J by 11 bases, with 14 bases left in between. Germline V gene lookup returns CDR1 SGDLS and CDR2 YYNGEE. The CDR3 is 13 amino acids. Here the CDR3 DNA reads TGTGCCAGCAGCGTAGGCGTTGAGCCTAACGCTTTCTTT. Amino acid sequence: CASSVGVEPNAFF. Based on the CDR3 plus reference TRBV9 and TRBJ1-1, the full variable domain is DSGVTQTPKHLITATGQRVTLRCSPRSGDLSVYWYQQSLDQGLQFLIQYYNGEERAKGNILERFSAQQFPDLHSELNLSSLELGDSALYFCASSVGVEPNAFFGQGTRLTVV.

This clonotype showed up just a few times. The chain has TRBV19 and TRBJ2-7; 9 bases fit TRBD2. Per the germline V gene, CDR1 is LNHDA and CDR2 is SQIVND (reference sequence). V was clipped by 3 bases and J by 6 bases; unmatched bases: 6. This CDR3 has 14 amino acids. The CDR3 reads CASSMAGGPFEQYF. CDR3 in DNA: TGTGCCAGTAGTATGGCGGGAGGGCCCTTCGAGCAGTACTTC.

The J gene is TRBJ1-1, the V gene TRBV12-3 or TRBV12-4; D remains ambiguous. The CDR3 spans 16 residues. The V end lost 3 bases, the J end lost 0 bases, and 14 bases lay between the germline ends. The CDR3 bases are TGTGCCAGCAGTTTTTCTGGACCTACCATGAACACTGAAGCTTTCTTT. It is translated as CASSFSGPTMNTEAFF.

This sequence joins TRBV12-3 or TRBV12-4 and TRBJ1-5; D call uncertain. The CDR3 spans 14 residues. V lost 1 base, J lost 6 bases, and 10 bases lay in between. CDR3 nucleotide sequence: TGTGCCAGCAGTTTAGAGGGAGAGGGTCAGCCCCAGCATTTT. Amino acid sequence: CASSLEGEGQPQHF.

This clonotype appeared a few times. The chain links TRBV28 to TRBJ2-3; D not certain. The CDR3 is 11 amino acids. In germline, CDR1 is MDHEN, CDR2 SYDVKM. V was pared by 3 bases and J by 6 bases, with 4 bases between. For the CDR3, the DNA is TGTGCCAGCAGTTTCGAGGATACGCAGTATTTT. Its translation is CASSFEDTQYF. Full variable domain (outside the CDR3, taken from reference TRBV28 and TRBJ2-3): DVKVTQSSRYLVKRTGEKVFLECVQDMDHENMFWYRQDPGLGLRLIYFSYDVKMKEKGDIPEGYSVSREKKERFSLILESASTNQTSMYLCASSFEDTQYFGPGTRLTVL.